This T cell receptor beta chain stems from a study of T cell responses to AZD1222 COVID-19 vaccine. V was clipped by 5 bases and J by 3 bases; unmatched bases: 10. The CDR3 is made up of 16 amino acids. CDR1 is SEHNR and CDR2 is FQNEAQ in the germline V gene (reference sequence). Study-wide findings and caveats: Most donors were white British and more were female, and clonal diversity was possibly underestimated. Spike-wide coverage was observed for vaccine-associated CD4 TCRs, with dominant responses at 160-218 and 743-854. Increases in Spike-specific TCR breadth and depth were seen after two AZD1222 doses.

This clone was seen more than once but under ten times. Its antigen is not known. TCRdb's table, derived via immunoSEQ multiplex PCR, lists solely in-frame clones and lacks some. The sample shows 95,000 to 110,000 clones, roughly 87% of them seen only once. V is TRBV7-9 and J is TRBJ2-5; 9 nucleotides match TRBD1. The sample in question was peripheral blood, obtained on day 0 of AZD1222 vaccination. The TCR comes from an adult in good health. The CDR3 DNA sequence: TGTGCCAGCAGCCAAGGACAGGGGTGGACAGAAGAGACCCAGTACTTC. Its protein product is CASSQGQGWTEETQYF.